These 19 T cell receptor beta chains share one sample of origin, sequenced in a study of response to subunit inactivated influenza vaccine. TCRdb passed the RT-PCR reads through MiXCR, listing each CDR3 protein once. The table lists about 540,000 distinct CDR3 sequences, roughly 25% of them singletons. These same records also appear under a second study, on T cells expressing NK-cell markers. As reported in that work: Production of TCR beta cDNA relied on 5'RACE template switching with UMIs.

The sample here was CD4+ T cells sorted from PBMCs, taken roughly 13 days after vaccination. The receptors originated from a man aged 50-60 years who received an inactivated influenza vaccine.

This clonotype has more than one count but fewer than ten. This chain connects TRBV20-1 to TRBJ2-3; D is perhaps TRBD1 (6 bases). The germline gives CDR1 DFQATT, CDR2 SNEGSKA (reference sequence). Trimming pared 6 bases from V and 5 bases from J, leaving 12 bases between. The CDR3 totals 12 residues. CDR3 residues: CSATTGLDTQYF. The CDR3 DNA follows: TGCAGTGCAACGACAGGTTTAGATACGCAGTATTTT.

The chain joins TRBV5-1 to TRBJ2-1; the D is unclear. CDR3 length: 14 residues. CDR1 and CDR2 from the germline V gene are SGHRS and YFSETQ. Trimming removed 3 bases from V and 6 bases from J, with 13 bases in between. The CDR3 spells CASSSDGRPNEQFF. Here the CDR3 DNA reads TGCGCCAGCAGCTCGGATGGACGTCCCAATGAGCAGTTCTTC.

The genes are TRBV5-1 and TRBJ2-1; a weak D match, TRBD1 (6 bases). The CDR3 length is 14 residues. The V gene's germline CDR1 is SGHRS and CDR2 YFSETQ. V gave up 0 bases and J gave up 8 bases, with 12 bases separating them. CDR3 residues: CASSLAGARDEQFF. DNA for the CDR3: TGCGCCAGCAGCTTGGCAGGGGCCAGAGATGAGCAGTTCTTC.

The sample holds a few counts of this clonotype. This sequence joins TRBV7-9 and TRBJ2-1, with D possibly being TRBD2 (6 bases). V lost 1 base and J lost 8, with 12 bases in between. CDR1 SEHNR and CDR2 FQNEAQ come from the germline V gene (reference sequence). The CDR3 is 14 amino acids. CDR3 in DNA: TGTGCCAGCAGCTTAGTTGTGACGGGGGATGAGCAGTTCTTC. Its protein is CASSLVVTGDEQFF.

This clonotype has just a few counts. The chain combines TRBV24-1 with TRBJ2-4, with D unclear. The CDR3 contains 12 residues. Trimming cost V 9 bases and J 0 bases, with 5 bases left between them. Germline CDR1 reads KGHDR; CDR2 reads SFDVKD. In DNA, the CDR3 is TGTGCCACCGGGATAGCCAAAAACATTCAGTACTTC. Translated, it gives CATGIAKNIQYF.

This clonotype was found a few times. CDR3 in DNA: TGCAGTGCTGACCCCCGACTAGCGGGAGTAGAGGTGGCCCAGTACTTC. Protein product: CSADPRLAGVEVAQYF. The chain joins TRBV20-1 to TRBJ2-5; 12 bases are shared with TRBD2. This CDR3 region has 16 residues. Trimming took 5 bases from V and 9 from J; bases not matched to a gene: 16. Germline CDR1 is DFQATT and CDR2 is SNEGSKA (reference sequence).

The J gene is TRBJ2-6, the V gene TRBV20-1; unclear D gene. The CDR3 is 16 amino acids. Trimming pared 1 base from V and 0 bases from J, leaving 10 bases between. Germline V gene lookup returns CDR1 DFQATT and CDR2 SNEGSKA (reference sequence). The CDR3 DNA is TGCAGTGCTAGAGGGGCCGCGAGCTCTGGGGCCAACGTCCTGACTTTC. Protein sequence: CSARGAASSGANVLTF.

The chain combines TRBV5-1 with TRBJ2-3; 14 nucleotides match TRBD2. The CDR3 is 17 residues long. The V segment lost 2 bases and the J segment 6 bases; nucleotides outside the gene matches: 8. Germline loops: CDR1 SGHRS, CDR2 YFSETQ. The CDR3 sequence is CASSFYGTSGSADTQYF. CDR3 coding DNA: TGCGCCAGCAGCTTTTACGGGACTAGCGGGAGTGCTGATACGCAGTATTTT.

The rearrangement joins TRBV7-2 to TRBJ2-1, with D possibly TRBD2 on 6 matching bases. The CDR3 length is 16 residues. Trimming shortened V by 1 base and J by 2 bases, and 12 bases separated the two germline ends. The germline gives CDR1 SGHTA, CDR2 FQGNSA. CDR3 sequence (DNA): TGTGCCAGCAGCTTAGAGGGTCTAGCGCCCTACAATGAGCAGTTCTTC. This encodes CASSLEGLAPYNEQFF. The full variable domain, its missing parts supplied by reference TRBV7-2 and TRBJ2-1, is GAGVSQSPSNKVTEKGKDVELRCDPISGHTALYWYRQSLGQGLEFLIYFQGNSAPDKSGLPSDRFSAERTGGSVSTLTIQRTQQEDSAVYLCASSLEGLAPYNEQFFGPGTRLTVL.

As concerns this clonotype: One end of the junction is discordant with germline, which a read error may explain. The gene calls are TRBV7-8 and TRBJ2-5; D is perhaps TRBD1 (6 bases). Germline assignment: CDR1 SGHVS and CDR2 FQNEAQ. The CDR3 has 16 amino acids. The CDR3 coding sequence is TGTGCCAGCAGAGACAAATTGCAGGGGCAGTTGGAGATCCAGTACTTC. It encodes CASRDKLQGQLEIQYF. Looking up the rest from reference TRBV7-8 and TRBJ2-5 gives the full variable domain: GAGVSQSPRYKVAKRGQDVALRCDPISGHVSLFWYQQALGQGPEFLTYFQNEAQLDKSGLPSDRFFAERPEGSVSTLKIQRTQQEDSAVYLCASRDKLQGQLEIQYFGPGTRLLVL.

This clonotype was recorded a few times. The gene calls are TRBV5-1 and TRBJ2-1; D perhaps matches TRBD1 (6 bases). Germline V CDR1 and CDR2: SGHRS, YFSETQ. V lost 3 bases to trimming and J lost 1 base, with 11 bases between them. The CDR3 has 15 residues. The CDR3 region has the DNA TGCGCCAGCAGCTCGACAGGACCTTCCTACAATGAGCAGTTCTTC. Protein: CASSSTGPSYNEQFF.

The genes are TRBV5-6 and TRBJ2-3; 8 positions agree with TRBD2. J was trimmed by 0 bases and V by 4 bases; bases with no gene match: 7. This CDR3 has 16 amino acids. The germline CDR1 and CDR2 sequences are SGHDT and YYEEEE. CDR3 sequence reads: CASSPGGVPSTDTQYF. For the CDR3, the DNA is TGTGCCAGCAGCCCCGGGGGGGTGCCGAGCACAGATACGCAGTATTTT.

This clonotype occurred a few times. The rearrangement uses TRBV6-5 and TRBJ2-6; D unresolved. Germline lookup yields CDR1 MNHEY and CDR2 SVGAGI. The V end was cut by 0 bases, the J end by 3 bases, with 9 bases between. The CDR3 totals 16 residues. The CDR3 loop is CASSYSPVGGANVLTF. The CDR3 DNA is TGTGCCAGCAGTTACTCGCCCGTTGGTGGGGCCAACGTCCTGACTTTC.

The rearrangement joins TRBV4-3 to TRBJ2-1, with 10 bases lining up with TRBD2. The CDR3 runs to 16 residues. The trim removed 1 base at V and 10 bases at J, leaving 10 bases unmatched. The V gene's germline CDR1 is LGHNA and CDR2 YSLEER. CDR3 nucleotides: TGCGCCAGCAGCCAAGGGCTAGCGGGAGTTCTGGGCGAGCAGTTCTTC. Translating gives CASSQGLAGVLGEQFF.

This clonotype was recorded a few times. The CDR3 sequence: CASSRSGLGTGELFF. The CDR3 DNA sequence: TGTGCCAGCAGTCGGTCGGGACTGGGCACCGGGGAGCTGTTTTTT. V and J are TRBV27 and TRBJ2-2, with D possibly TRBD2 on 6 matching bases. The CDR3 is 15 amino acids. V was clipped by 5 bases and J by 4 bases, with 14 bases between them. Germline V gene lookup returns CDR1 MNHEY and CDR2 SMNVEV (reference sequence).

J is TRBJ1-1 and V is TRBV5-1; D gene uncertain. CDR3 length equals 15 residues. Germline CDR1 SGHRS, CDR2 YFSETQ. The ends were cut back, 0 bases at V and 1 base at J, with 10 bases in the middle. CDR3: CASSLAGVGNTEAFF. The CDR3 DNA follows: TGCGCCAGCAGCTTGGCAGGTGTTGGGAACACTGAAGCTTTCTTT.

V and J are TRBV27 and TRBJ2-3, with D maybe TRBD2 (6 bases). There are 16 residues in the CDR3. Germline V gene lookup returns CDR1 MNHEY and CDR2 SMNVEV (reference sequence). With 1 base removed from V and 4 bases from J, the gap between germline ends came to 15 bases. The DNA of the CDR3 is TGTGCCAGCAGTTTATACGGGGGAGCCGGCGCAGATACGCAGTATTTT. Amino acid sequence: CASSLYGGAGADTQYF.

The chain is built from TRBV5-1 and TRBJ2-5, with 7 bases lining up with TRBD1. The trim removed 0 bases at V and 2 bases at J, leaving 1 base unmatched. Germline-derived CDR1 and CDR2 are SGHRS and YFSETQ. This CDR3 is 14 amino acids long. The CDR3 sequence is CASSLGDSQETQYF. The CDR3 DNA reads TGCGCCAGCAGCTTGGGGGACAGTCAAGAGACCCAGTACTTC.

This chain connects TRBV5-1 to TRBJ2-7; D remains ambiguous. Germline lookup yields CDR1 SGHRS and CDR2 YFSETQ. V lost 4 bases, J lost 5 bases, and 13 bases lay in between. CDR3 length: 13 residues. CDR3 region: CASSPSASNEQYF. CDR3 in DNA: TGCGCCAGCAGCCCGTCCGCCAGTAACGAGCAGTACTTC.